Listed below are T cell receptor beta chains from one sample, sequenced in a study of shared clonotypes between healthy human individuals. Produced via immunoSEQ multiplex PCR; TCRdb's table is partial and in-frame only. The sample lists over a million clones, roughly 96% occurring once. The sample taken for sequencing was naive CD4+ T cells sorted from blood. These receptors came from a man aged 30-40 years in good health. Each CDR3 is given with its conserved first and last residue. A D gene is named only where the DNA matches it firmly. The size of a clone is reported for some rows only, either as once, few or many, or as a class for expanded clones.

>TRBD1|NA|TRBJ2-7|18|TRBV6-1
CASSERGDRRDYPYEQYF
TGTGCCAGCAGTGAACGAGGGGACAGAAGAGACTACCCCTACGAGCAGTACTTC
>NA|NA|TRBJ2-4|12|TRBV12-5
CASGLNLNIQYF
TGTGCTAGTGGTTTGAACCTAAACATTCAGTACTTC
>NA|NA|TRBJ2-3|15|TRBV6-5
CASSYSILTTDTQYF
TGTGCCAGCAGTTACTCGATCCTGACCACAGATACGCAGTATTTT
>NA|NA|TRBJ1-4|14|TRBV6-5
CASSYSRRNEKLFF
TGTGCCAGCAGTTACTCGAGGCGCAATGAAAAACTGTTTTTT
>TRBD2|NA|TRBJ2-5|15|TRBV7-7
CASSLGGRGQETQYF
TGTGCTAGCAGCTTAGGCGGGAGGGGGCAAGAGACCCAGTACTTC
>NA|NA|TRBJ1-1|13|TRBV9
CASSVKLNTEAFF
TGTGCCAGCAGCGTCAAGTTGAACACTGAAGCTTTCTTT
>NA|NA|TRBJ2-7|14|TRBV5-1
CASSLELLSYEQYF
TGCGCCAGCAGCTTGGAGCTCCTATCCTACGAGCAGTACTTC
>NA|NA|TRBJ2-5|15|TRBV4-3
CASSRHTGNQETQYF
TGCGCCAGCAGCCGCCATACTGGGAACCAAGAGACCCAGTACTTC
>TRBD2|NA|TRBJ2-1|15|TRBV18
CASSSGRGTYNEQFF
TGTGCCAGCTCCTCGGGGAGGGGTACCTACAATGAGCAGTTCTTC
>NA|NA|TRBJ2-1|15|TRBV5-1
CASSLRLGAYNEQFF
TGCGCCAGCAGCTTGCGTCTAGGGGCATACAATGAGCAGTTCTTC
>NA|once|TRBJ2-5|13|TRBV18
CASSPPIRETQYF
TGTGCCAGCTCACCACCCATAAGGGAGACCCAGTACTTC
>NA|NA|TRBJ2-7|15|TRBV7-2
CASSPGQLSSYEQYF
TGTGCCAGCAGCCCCGGACAGCTTAGCTCCTACGAGCAGTACTTC
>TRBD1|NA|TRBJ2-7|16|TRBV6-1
CASSEGPGGSSYEQYF
TGTGCCAGCAGTGAAGGCCCAGGGGGAAGCTCCTACGAGCAGTACTTC
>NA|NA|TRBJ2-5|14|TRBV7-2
CASSLGGPQETQYF
TGTGCCAGCAGCTTAGGCGGGCCCCAAGAGACCCAGTACTTC
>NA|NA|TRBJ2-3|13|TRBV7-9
CASSHDSTDTQYF
TGTGCCAGCAGCCACGACTCCACAGATACGCAGTATTTT
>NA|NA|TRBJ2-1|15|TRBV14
CASSQRLPGRNEQFF
TGTGCCAGCAGCCAGCGGCTTCCGGGACGCAATGAGCAGTTCTTC
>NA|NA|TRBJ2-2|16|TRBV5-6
CASRTAGHPNTGELFF
TGTGCCAGCAGGACAGCGGGACACCCGAACACCGGGGAGCTGTTTTTT
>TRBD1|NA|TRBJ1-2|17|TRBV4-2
CASSQEHQGARNYGYTF
TGTGCCAGCAGCCAAGAACATCAGGGGGCCCGTAACTATGGCTACACCTTC
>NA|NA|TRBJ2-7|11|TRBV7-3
CATVRPYEQYF
TGTGCCACCGTACGTCCCTACGAGCAGTACTTC
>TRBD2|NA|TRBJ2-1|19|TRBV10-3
CAISLSGRGGQITVGEQFF
TGTGCCATCAGTTTGAGCGGGAGGGGAGGACAGATTACAGTGGGTGAGCAGTTCTTC
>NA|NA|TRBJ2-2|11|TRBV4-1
CASSGFGELFF
TGCGCCAGCAGTGGTTTCGGGGAGCTGTTTTTT
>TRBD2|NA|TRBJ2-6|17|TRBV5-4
CASSLLRGGSGANVLTF
TGTGCCAGCAGCTTGTTGCGGGGGGGATCTGGGGCCAACGTCCTGACTTTC
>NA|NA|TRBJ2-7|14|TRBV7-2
CASSLYSGSYEQYF
TGTGCCAGCAGCTTGTACAGCGGATCCTACGAGCAGTACTTC
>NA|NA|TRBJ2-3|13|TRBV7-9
CASGKVSTDTQYF
TGTGCCAGCGGGAAAGTGAGCACAGATACGCAGTATTTT
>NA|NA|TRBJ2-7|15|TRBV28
CASSISLTAYYEQYF
TGTGCCAGCAGTATATCCCTGACAGCATACTACGAGCAGTACTTC